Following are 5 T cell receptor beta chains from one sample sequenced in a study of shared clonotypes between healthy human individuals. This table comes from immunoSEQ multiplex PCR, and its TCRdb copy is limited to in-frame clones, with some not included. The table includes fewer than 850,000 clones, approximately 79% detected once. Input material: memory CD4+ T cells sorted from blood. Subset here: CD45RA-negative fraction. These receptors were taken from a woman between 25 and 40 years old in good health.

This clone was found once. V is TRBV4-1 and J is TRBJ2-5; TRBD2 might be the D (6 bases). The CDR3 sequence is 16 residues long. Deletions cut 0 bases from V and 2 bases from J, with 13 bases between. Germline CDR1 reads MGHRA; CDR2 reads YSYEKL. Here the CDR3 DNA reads TGCGCCAGCAGCCAAGATCGGGACTCCACTCAAGAGACCCAGTACTTC. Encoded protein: CASSQDRDSTQETQYF.

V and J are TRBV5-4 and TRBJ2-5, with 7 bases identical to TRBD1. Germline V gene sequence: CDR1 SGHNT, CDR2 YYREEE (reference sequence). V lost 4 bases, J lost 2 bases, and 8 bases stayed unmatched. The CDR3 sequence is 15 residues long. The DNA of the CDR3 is TGTGCCAGCAGCACGCCCCCGGGACAGCAAGAGACCCAGTACTTC. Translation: CASSTPPGQQETQYF.

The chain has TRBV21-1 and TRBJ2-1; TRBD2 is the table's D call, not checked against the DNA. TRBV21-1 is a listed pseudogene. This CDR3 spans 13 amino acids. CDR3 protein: CARNLAGVDEQFF. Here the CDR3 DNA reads TGTGCCAGGAATCTAGCGGGAGTTGATGAGCAGTTCTTC.

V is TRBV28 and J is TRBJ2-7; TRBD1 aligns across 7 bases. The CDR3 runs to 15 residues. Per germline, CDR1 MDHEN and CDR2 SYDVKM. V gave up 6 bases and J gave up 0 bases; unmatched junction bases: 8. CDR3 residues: CASSPTGVSSYEQYF. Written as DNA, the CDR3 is TGTGCCAGCAGCCCTACAGGGGTCAGCTCCTACGAGCAGTACTTC.

In DNA, the CDR3 is TGTGCCAGCAGTGAAGCGTGGCAGGATGGCTACACCTTC. Amino acids: CASSEAWQDGYTF. The rearrangement joins TRBV2 to TRBJ1-2; D gene uncertain. The V and J ends lost 0 bases and 6 bases respectively, with 8 bases between them. CDR1 is SNHLY and CDR2 is FYNNEI in the germline V gene. The CDR3 runs 13 residues.